Included here is one TCR beta chain sequence, with context. There are many counts of this clonotype. The antigen it recognizes is unknown. Base qualities are not at hand, and no much larger clone is one base apart. The cysteine opens and the phenylalanine closes a CDR3 of 14 amino acids. The sequence is cut down to CDR3 DNA, 42 bases in frame from base 1. V ends up 3 bases short and J 2 bases short, with an unmatched junction base count of 4. In the ophthalmopathy patients, disease was moderately to severely active, with a Clinical Activity Score of 3 or more, a NOSPECS grade of 4 or more, and a duration of less than 3 months. Patients with uncontrolled infections, other autoimmune diseases, pregnancy or lactation were excluded. Diagnoses were based on clinical symptoms, serum thyroxine and TRAb, thyroid ultrasound and orbital computed tomography. PBMCs were isolated from 10 ml of fresh peripheral blood by Ficoll-Paque density gradient centrifugation. Total RNA was extracted with Trizol reagent, and quality was checked on an Agilent 2100 Bioanalyzer.

The TCR beta CDR3 regions were amplified from RNA transcripts. A first-round RT-PCR of the TCR CDR3 used the HTBI primer set with the Qiagen OneStep RT-PCR kit. Libraries were constructed in a second round of multiplex PCR, after which size selection and purification were carried out. The libraries were sequenced on an Illumina HiSeq2000 using paired-end 100 bp reads. Per the source publication's procedure: SOAPnuke was used to process the raw data, removing reads that contained adapters or uncalled bases, had a mean Phred below 15, or lacked an exact match to the constant primer or identifier. COPE v1.2.5 was used to merge the high-quality paired reads, and each unique nucleotide sequence was defined as a clonotype. MiTCR v1.1 was used to align the clonotypes against IMGT TRBV, TRBD and TRBJ reference segments. Only V-J combinations with frequency above 0.0001, covering about 99% of repertoires, were analysed. The TCS score was defined as F50 (clonal expansion) divided by E x V (chaos), with BLOSUM62-based TCRdist calculated between CDR3 peptides within each V-J. Welch's t-statistics and random forest reduced several hundred V-J features to fewer than 15, which were used in a naive Bayes classifier (R e1071). TCRdb trimmed the raw reads at Q25, called clones with MiXCR and kept productive beta chains. Entries that share a CDR3 protein sequence are merged under the most common genes and DNA. The V and J calls follow TCRdb's processing rather than the paper's. For this sample there are about 380,000 distinct CDR3 sequences; approximately 17% appear just once. The top ten clonotypes cover 35% to 45% of the sample.

These data come from a study of T cells in Graves' hyperthyroidism and ophthalmopathy (dated by TCRdb to the late 2010s). Regarding the study in general: Peripheral blood was sampled at the time of initial diagnosis, prior to any treatment. To identify distinguishing TCR V-J signatures, a discovery cohort of about 95 patients was used, comprising 43 with Graves' ophthalmopathy and approximately 57 with stable Graves' hyperthyroidism. Whether ophthalmopathy could be predicted prospectively was tested in an independent validation cohort made up of some 20 hyperthyroidism patients plus 17 patients who later progressed to ophthalmopathy. For training and testing, the 95 to 100 patients in the discovery cohort were randomly divided in a 7:3 ratio. In several Graves' hyperthyroidism patients, the study also compared T-cell repertoires from thyroid tissue with T-cell repertoires from blood. After sampling, hyperthyroidism patients received methimazole starting at 30 mg daily, and ophthalmopathy patients received high-dose intravenous methylprednisolone. The paper reports TCR Vbeta CDR3 sequencing of 130 to 150 peripheral blood samples: approximately 43 ophthalmopathy, fewer than 85 hyperthyroidism and 17 progressor patients. Points the paper makes about the study in general: Ophthalmopathy was separated from stable hyperthyroidism by a 13 V-J signature model, with about 88% sensitivity and approximately 81% specificity obtained in cross-validation and 80%/75% obtained in testing. Most expanded thyroid clonotypes (frequency above 0.001) were also found in blood, which suggests that blood repertoires may mirror thyroid immune responses. No statistical method was used to fix the sample size in advance, and group allocation was not hidden from the investigators. In validation, progression to ophthalmopathy was predicted by the model with nearly 71% sensitivity and 72% to 85% specificity, a median of approximately 6.5 months before onset.

Sequencing was carried out using blood. The receptor was derived from a man younger than 35 with Graves' ophthalmopathy. The rearranged segments are TRBV12-3 or TRBV12-4 and TRBJ2-7; 7 bases in the junction line up with TRBD2. The sequenced DNA is TGTGCCAGCAGTTTTGGGGGGGTGGCCTACGAGCAGTACTTC. Translated, this is CASSFGGVAYEQYF.